This T cell receptor (beta chain) was found in a study of blood T cell repertoires in COVID-19. Study as a whole: Some COVID-19 samples were acute and others convalescent; all came from the United States, Italy and Spain. Sources were T cells, B-cell-depleted T cells, or PBMCs; the material itself was cDNA or gDNA.

V lost 0 bases to trimming and J lost 6 bases, with 11 bases between them. CDR3 length: 14 residues. CDR1 is SGHRS and CDR2 is YFSETQ in the germline V gene. Patients from Seattle were sampled longitudinally, starting during active infection. Methods used by the authors: Nucleated cell counts were estimated from reference gene primer amplification. Data came from immunoSEQ multiplex PCR; TCRdb stores just in-frame clones and leaves some out. V, J and clone size are taken as reported in that table, and D and trimming were inferred from the DNA itself. This sample carries fewer than 200,000 clones, about four fifths of them seen once, and the ten largest clones take about 10%.

What was sequenced was peripheral blood. The chain carries TRBV5-1 and TRBJ2-3; D remains unclear. The sequence derives from a woman in her forties with COVID-19, enrolled during active disease. The DNA of the CDR3 is TGCGCCAGCAGCTTGGAAGGTGGCAGGGATACGCAGTATTTT. Translated, it gives CASSLEGGRDTQYF. Variable domain in full (rest from reference TRBV5-1 and TRBJ2-3): KAGVTQTPRYLIKTRGQQVTLSCSPISGHRSVSWYQQTPGQGLQFLFEYFSETQRNKGNFPGRFSGRQFSNSRSEMNVSTLELGDSALYLCASSLEGGRDTQYFGPGTRLTVL.